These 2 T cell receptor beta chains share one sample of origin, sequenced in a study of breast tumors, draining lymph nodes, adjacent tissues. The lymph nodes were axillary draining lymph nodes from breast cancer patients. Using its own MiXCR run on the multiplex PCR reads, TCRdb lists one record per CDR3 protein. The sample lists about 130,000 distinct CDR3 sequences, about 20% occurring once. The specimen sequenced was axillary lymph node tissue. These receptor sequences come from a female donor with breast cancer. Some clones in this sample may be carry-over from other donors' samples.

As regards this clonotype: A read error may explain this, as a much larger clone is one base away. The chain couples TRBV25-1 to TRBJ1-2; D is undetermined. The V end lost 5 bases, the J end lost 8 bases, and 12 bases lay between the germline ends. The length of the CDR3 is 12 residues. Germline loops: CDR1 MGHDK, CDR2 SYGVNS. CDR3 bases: TGTGCCAGCAGTTGGAGGTGGAAGGGCTACACCTTC. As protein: CASSWRWKGYTF.

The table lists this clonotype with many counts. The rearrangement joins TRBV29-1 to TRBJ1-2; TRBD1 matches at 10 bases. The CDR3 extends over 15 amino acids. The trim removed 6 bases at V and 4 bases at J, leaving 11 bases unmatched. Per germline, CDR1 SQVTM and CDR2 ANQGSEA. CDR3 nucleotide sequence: TGCAGCGTCGTATATCGGACAGGGGGGTCCTATGGCTACACCTTC. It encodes CSVVYRTGGSYGYTF.